The 31 T cell receptor beta chains listed next were all sequenced from one sample in a study of human T cells and chemical hapten exposure. Stated time point: healthy volunteer bleed at 6 weeks. It was from unfractionated whole blood that total RNA was extracted. TCRdb fed the RACE reads into MiXCR, producing one record per CDR3 protein. This sample has some 77,000 distinct CDR3 sequences; 8.6% occur once, and the top ten carry 1.5% to 2%. Sequencing was carried out using whole blood. These receptors all stem from a female donor in good health. Some clones in this sample may be carry-over from other donors' samples.

The chain joins TRBV20-1 to TRBJ2-3; 10 positions agree with TRBD1. The J segment lost 4 bases and the V segment lost 6 bases, leaving 10 bases of the junction unmatched. This CDR3 region has 15 residues. Germline assignment: CDR1 DFQATT and CDR2 SNEGSKA (reference sequence). CDR3 DNA: TGCAGTGCGGTAAAGGGACAGGGGTTCGCAGATACGCAGTATTTT. Translating gives CSAVKGQGFADTQYF.

This clonotype was detected many times. The rearrangement joins TRBV6-1 to TRBJ1-2; D gene uncertain. Germline V CDR1 and CDR2: MNHNS, SASEGT. Trimming cost V 6 bases and J 4 bases, with 12 bases left between them. The CDR3 runs to 13 residues. CDR3: CASREGTFYGYTF. The CDR3 coding sequence is TGTGCCAGCAGAGAGGGAACCTTCTATGGCTACACCTTC.

The V call is TRBV20-1, the J call TRBJ2-1, with 8 nucleotides matching TRBD1. The CDR3 consists of 11 residues. J gave up 10 bases and V 5 bases, and 4 bases lay outside the gene matches. Germline values: CDR1 DFQATT, CDR2 SNEGSKA (reference sequence). CDR3 in DNA: TGCAGTGCTGACAGGGGCGGGGAGCAGTTCTTC. It encodes CSADRGGEQFF.

This clonotype has only a few counts. This CDR3 is CASSMVLSGANVLTF. In DNA form, the CDR3 reads TGTGCCAGCAGCATGGTCCTCTCTGGGGCCAACGTCCTGACTTTC. The chain combines TRBV21-1 with TRBJ2-6. TRBV21-1 is classified as a pseudogene. The length of the CDR3 is 15 residues.

The chain carries TRBV12-3 or TRBV12-4 and TRBJ2-3; 8 bases match TRBD2. This CDR3 spans 13 amino acids. The V gene end was trimmed by 3 bases and the J gene end by 13 bases; junction bases not matched to a gene: 9. The CDR3 sequence is CASSFSIAGLEYF. In nucleotides, the CDR3 is TGTGCCAGCAGTTTCTCCATAGCGGGGCTAGAGTATTTT.

V gene TRBV7-8 combines with J gene TRBJ2-2; 10 nucleotides line up with TRBD2. The CDR3 runs 17 residues. In germline, CDR1 is SGHVS, CDR2 FQNEAQ. J was trimmed by 6 bases and V by 1 base; bases with no gene match: 8. Here the CDR3 reads CASSLVSGTSVAGELFF. The DNA of the CDR3 is TGTGCCAGCAGCTTAGTGAGTGGGACTAGCGTAGCCGGGGAGCTGTTTTTT.

This clonotype was counted at least ten times. The V and J genes are TRBV7-6 and TRBJ2-3; D is unresolved. Germline V gene sequence: CDR1 SGHVS, CDR2 FNYEAQ. There are 17 residues in the CDR3. Trimming stripped 1 base from V and 0 bases from J, with 14 bases between. Written as DNA, the CDR3 is TGTGCCAGCAGCTTAGATGTCTTAGGTTTCAGCACAGATACGCAGTATTTT. As protein: CASSLDVLGFSTDTQYF.

This clonotype showed up just a few times. This chain links TRBV6-6 with TRBJ1-4; the match to TRBD1 covers 8 bases. The CDR3 sequence is 14 residues long. After removal of 5 bases from V and 8 bases from J, the junction contained 7 bases not matched to a gene. Germline CDR1 and CDR2: MNHNY and SVGAGI (reference sequence). CDR3 sequence (DNA): TGTGCCAGCAGTATTCAGGGGGCACAAGAAAAACTGTTTTTT. It encodes CASSIQGAQEKLFF.

About this clonotype: Possible read error: a much larger clone is one base away. The chain recombines TRBV12-3 or TRBV12-4 with TRBJ2-4; 9 bases align to TRBD1. The CDR3 is made up of 14 amino acids. V lost 3 bases, J lost 16 bases, and 13 bases stayed unmatched. CDR3 coding DNA: TGTGCCAGCAGTTTTAGACAGGGGGGAGTAAGTCTCTACTTC. Its protein is CASSFRQGGVSLYF.

A remark on this clonotype: A much larger clone differs by one base, so this may be a read error. The chain links TRBV4-2 to TRBJ2-3; TRBD2 aligns across 8 bases. Per germline, CDR1 LGHNA and CDR2 YNFKEQ. The CDR3 extends over 17 amino acids. The CDR3 protein is CASSQVFASGFTDTRYF. Written as DNA, the CDR3 is TGTGCCAGCAGCCAAGTGTTTGCTAGCGGGTTCACAGATACGCGGTATTTT.

This clonotype showed up many times. The gene calls are TRBV12-3 or TRBV12-4 and TRBJ1-6; TRBD1 matches 7 bases. This CDR3 comprises 16 residues. The junction had 12 bases not matched to a gene; V was cut back by 5 bases and J by 8 bases. CDR3 amino acids: CASSPTGTASYSPLHF. The CDR3 bases are TGTGCCAGCAGTCCTACAGGGACAGCAAGTTATTCACCCCTCCACTTT.

In its sample, this clonotype was seen a few times. The rearrangement uses TRBV14 and TRBJ2-3; no reliable D call. V lost 0 bases to trimming and J lost 5 bases, with 12 bases between them. The CDR3 is 15 residues long. CDR1 and CDR2 from the germline V gene are SGHDN and FVKESK. The CDR3 loop is CASSQDYIRLDTQYF. The CDR3, as DNA: TGTGCCAGCAGCCAAGATTACATCCGATTAGATACGCAGTATTTT.

The table lists this clonotype with many counts. The genes are TRBV7-2 and TRBJ1-1; D is possibly TRBD1 (5 bases). V was clipped by 6 bases and J by 1 base, with 9 bases between them. CDR3 size: 13 residues. Germline-derived CDR1 and CDR2 are SGHTA and FQGNSA. CDR3 in amino acids: CASSADRNTEAFF. CDR3 coding DNA: TGTGCCAGCAGTGCTGACAGGAACACTGAAGCTTTCTTT.

This chain uses TRBV5-1 with TRBJ2-1; D is undetermined. This CDR3 comprises 16 residues. Trimming took 0 bases from V and 8 from J, leaving 18 bases between them. CDR1 is SGHRS and CDR2 is YFSETQ in the germline V gene. The CDR3 spells CASSLDRAGLVDEQFF. The CDR3, as DNA: TGCGCCAGCAGCTTGGATAGGGCAGGCCTAGTAGATGAGCAGTTCTTC.

The rearrangement joins TRBV11-2 to TRBJ1-2; D may be TRBD1 (5 bases). Between the trimmed V and J ends, which lost 5 bases and 0 bases, there was a span of 19 bases. This CDR3 has 17 amino acids. CDR1 is SGHAT and CDR2 is FQNNGV in the germline V gene. CDR3 amino acids: CASSPTDKGLTNYGYTF. In DNA form, the CDR3 reads TGTGCCAGCAGCCCCACAGATAAGGGGCTCACTAACTATGGCTACACCTTC.

The genes are TRBV3-1 and TRBJ2-1, with 10 bases lining up with TRBD1. The CDR3 loop spans 17 amino acids. CDR1 is LGHDT, CDR2 YNNKEL, per germline (reference sequence). The J segment lost 7 bases and the V segment lost 5 bases, leaving 14 bases of the junction unmatched. As DNA, the CDR3 is TGTGCCAGCAGCAAAAGGTCGACGGGACAGGGGAAGAATGAGCAGTTCTTC. Its protein product is CASSKRSTGQGKNEQFF.

This clonotype is a singleton in its sample. This may arise from a read error, as a much more abundant clone is one base away. The rearrangement joins TRBV10-3 to TRBJ1-1; 7 nucleotides align to TRBD1. CDR1 is ENHRY, CDR2 SYGVKD, per germline. The CDR3 has 11 residues. As DNA, the CDR3 is TGTACCAGCAGGGGGGACACTGAAGCTTTCTTT. This sequence encodes CTSRGDTEAFF.

This clonotype appeared a few times. The rearrangement joins TRBV7-9 to TRBJ2-5; D might be TRBD1 (6 bases). The length of the CDR3 is 15 residues. The germline V gene encodes CDR1 SEHNR and CDR2 FQNEAQ (reference sequence). The ends were cut back, 0 bases at V and 5 bases at J, with 13 bases in the middle. CDR3 bases: TGTGCCAGCAGCTTAGCCCAGGGGCGAGAGGAGACCCAGTACTTC. Protein: CASSLAQGREETQYF.

There are many counts of this clonotype. This sequence joins TRBV7-2 and TRBJ1-1, with D tentatively TRBD1 (6 bases). The CDR3 extends over 14 amino acids. The V gene lost 0 bases and the J gene lost 8 bases, with 13 bases spanning the gap. Germline V CDR1 and CDR2: SGHTA, FQGNSA. The CDR3 protein is CASSLAGWGAEAFF. DNA of the CDR3: TGTGCCAGCAGCTTAGCGGGCTGGGGGGCGGAAGCTTTCTTT.

This clonotype was found a few times. The chain links TRBV25-1 to TRBJ2-5; D unclear. V lost 0 bases, J lost 7 bases, and 9 bases lay in between. The CDR3 loop spans 13 amino acids. Germline values: CDR1 MGHDK, CDR2 SYGVNS. This chain's CDR3 is CASSEYASGTQYF. Written as DNA, the CDR3 is TGTGCCAGCAGTGAATATGCCAGTGGGACCCAGTACTTC.

The sample holds many counts of this clonotype. V and J are TRBV11-2 and TRBJ2-7; the match to TRBD2 covers 7 bases. V lost 0 bases and J lost 2; bases outside the gene matches: 4. The CDR3 loop spans 15 amino acids. CDR1 and CDR2 (germline): SGHAT, FQNNGV. In DNA, the CDR3 is TGTGCCAGCAGCTTAGATCCTAGCGGAACCTACGAGCAGTACTTC. Protein sequence: CASSLDPSGTYEQYF. The full variable domain, completed using reference TRBV11-2 and TRBJ2-7, is EAGVAQSPRYKIIEKRQSVAFWCNPISGHATLYWYQQILGQGPKLLIQFQNNGVVDDSQLPKDRFSAERLKGVDSTLKIQPAKLEDSAVYLCASSLDPSGTYEQYFGPGTRLTVT.

The chain employs TRBV3-1 and TRBJ2-3; TRBD2 is a possible D gene (6 bases). Germline CDR1 and CDR2: LGHDT and YNNKEL (reference sequence). V lost 1 base to trimming and J lost 2 bases, with 13 bases between them. The CDR3 is 16 amino acids. CDR3 protein: CASSQGMAGSTDTQYF. Here the CDR3 DNA reads TGTGCCAGCAGCCAAGGGATGGCGGGGTCCACAGATACGCAGTATTTT.

This clonotype came up many times. J is TRBJ1-2 and V is TRBV7-2; tentative D call: TRBD1 (5 bases). Trimming removed 8 bases from V and 3 bases from J, with 16 bases in between. The CDR3 covers 14 residues. From germline, CDR1 is SGHTA and CDR2 FQGNSA. CDR3 DNA: TGTGCCAGCCTCCCCGTTGGGGGGGACTATGGCTACACCTTC. It translates to CASLPVGGDYGYTF.

The genes are TRBV27 and TRBJ2-3; D uncertain. CDR1 MNHEY and CDR2 SMNVEV come from the germline V gene (reference sequence). The CDR3 runs to 13 residues. Deletions cut 5 bases from V and 2 bases from J, with 8 bases between. CDR3 sequence reads: CASSPTYTDTQYF. DNA for the CDR3: TGTGCCAGCAGTCCTACCTACACAGATACGCAGTATTTT.

This clonotype was counted many times. The gene calls are TRBV28 and TRBJ1-2; D gene ambiguous. Trimming cost V 7 bases and J 0 bases, with 12 bases left between them. Germline V gene sequence: CDR1 MDHEN, CDR2 SYDVKM. The CDR3 runs 14 residues. Here the CDR3 reads CASTKSGANYGYTF. The CDR3 nucleotides read TGTGCCAGCACCAAGAGCGGAGCTAACTATGGCTACACCTTC.

The V call is TRBV12-3 or TRBV12-4, the J call TRBJ1-1, with 8 positions matching TRBD1. V was pared by 4 bases and J by 4 bases, with 5 bases of the junction left unmatched. CDR3 length: 14 residues. CDR3 region: CASSWTGPGTEAFF. The DNA of the CDR3 is TGTGCCAGCAGTTGGACAGGGCCGGGCACTGAAGCTTTCTTT.

This clonotype was recorded at least ten times. The V and J genes are TRBV20-1 and TRBJ1-2, with unresolved D. The CDR3 loop spans 13 amino acids. The V gene's germline CDR1 is DFQATT and CDR2 SNEGSKA (reference sequence). Trimming cost V 3 bases and J 5 bases, with 13 bases left between them. The CDR3 bases are TGCAGTGCTAGGCAGGTTGGGGAATATGGCTACACCTTC. Encoded protein: CSARQVGEYGYTF.

This clonotype was seen more than once but under ten times. V is TRBV2 and J is TRBJ2-3; 9 bases line up with TRBD1. CDR1 and CDR2 from the germline V gene are SNHLY and FYNNEI. With V trimmed by 1 base and J by 0 bases, 5 bases remained unmatched. The CDR3 is made up of 17 amino acids. CDR3 protein: CASSEVQGASSTDTQYF. Written as DNA, the CDR3 is TGTGCCAGCAGTGAAGTACAGGGGGCCTCTAGCACAGATACGCAGTATTTT.

This clonotype appeared many times. The chain carries TRBV4-3 and TRBJ1-2, with 7 bases identical to TRBD1. The CDR3 has 15 residues. CDR1 LGHNA and CDR2 YSLEER come from the germline V gene. The trim removed 2 bases at V and 4 bases at J, leaving 7 bases unmatched. The CDR3, as DNA: TGCGCCAGCAGCCAACTACAAGGGACAGTCTATGGCTACACCTTC. Encoded protein: CASSQLQGTVYGYTF.

The chain links TRBV7-9 to TRBJ2-1, with 13 bases aligning to TRBD2. The CDR3 has 18 amino acids. Per germline, CDR1 SEHNR and CDR2 FQNEAQ (reference sequence). The trim removed 7 bases at V and 0 bases at J, leaving 9 bases unmatched. CDR3 in amino acids: CASIKGLAGTSSYNEQFF. CDR3 sequence (DNA): TGTGCCAGCATCAAGGGACTAGCGGGGACCAGCTCCTACAATGAGCAGTTCTTC.

Many counts were recorded for this clonotype. The chain recombines TRBV29-1 with TRBJ2-3; the D gene is possibly TRBD1 (6 bases). The V gene's germline CDR1 is SQVTM and CDR2 ANQGSEA. There are 14 residues in the CDR3. Trimming removed 6 bases at V and 0 bases at J, with 13 bases between. CDR3 residues: CSVPRGQSTDTQYF. DNA of the CDR3: TGCAGCGTCCCCCGTGGACAGAGCACAGATACGCAGTATTTT.